The source of this T cell receptor beta chain is a study of OX40 agonist ivuxolimab in advanced cancers. Broadly, across the study: The costimulatory receptor OX40 (CD134) was targeted by ivuxolimab, a fully human IgG2 agonistic monoclonal antibody. The purpose of peripheral TCRbeta sequencing was to test whether ivuxolimab changed TCR sequence diversity and led to clonal T-cell expansion. Partial responses occurred in three dose-escalation patients, of whom one had hepatocellular carcinoma and two had cutaneous melanoma. In the dose-escalation cohort, over 65% of patients were male, and the mean age was approximately 55 years, with a range of about 23 to 85. Intravenous ivuxolimab was administered to patients every 2 weeks at six dose levels: 0.01, 0.1, 0.3, 1.5, 3 and 10 mg/kg. Patients were allowed to have had prior anti-PD-1, anti-PD-L1 or anti-CTLA-4 therapy, and approximately 39% of the dose-escalation patients had been treated with checkpoint inhibitors. Among the approximately 50 dose-escalation patients, some 20 had hepatocellular carcinoma, about 15 melanoma, 9 renal cell carcinoma and 9 head and neck cancer. The paper covers the monotherapy dose-escalation part of the phase I ivuxolimab trial, which included N ≈ 52 patients.

As concerns this clone: Its antigen is still unknown. Base qualities are not provided; no much larger clone lies one nucleotide away.

Study-wide findings and limitations: At doses of 0.1 to 3.0 mg/kg, clonal expansion of both CD4+ and CD8+ blood T cells was observed from baseline to week 6. Antigen specificity was not determined for the clonally expanded peripheral T cells. Partial responders in the 0.1-3.0 mg/kg groups had among the lowest normalized peripheral clonal expansion, especially among CD8+ T cells. Low levels of normalized T-cell clonal expansion were also seen in some nonresponding patients. After ivuxolimab, expanded clones were on average more numerous among CD8+ T cells than among CD4+ T cells.

To sequence the TCRbeta CDR3 region, genomic DNA was isolated from the sorted cells. The immunoSEQ Assay was used for sequencing of TCRbeta CDR3 regions. TCRdb mirrors the immuneACCESS table, restricted to in-frame sequences. Some clones are absent from its copies; in checked studies, under half trace to an unresolved V gene, and the reason for the others is unknown. The sample data list about 48,000 clones, and 79% of these were observed just once. Of the sample, less than 2% falls within the top ten clones. The trial excluded patients who had a history of autoimmune disease or were on systemic immunosuppression. Peripheral blood for TCR sequencing was collected from all dose cohorts at baseline, on cycle 4 day 1, and on cycle 7 day 1. Samples were obtained from an open-label, multicenter, first-in-human phase I dose-escalation trial of ivuxolimab. Adults with locally advanced or metastatic melanoma, renal cell carcinoma, hepatocellular carcinoma or head and neck squamous cell carcinoma were enrolled in the trial. Before TCR sequencing, CD4+ T cells and CD8+ T cells were sorted from peripheral blood as separate populations.

The TCR comes from an adult with an advanced solid tumor such as melanoma, head and neck, liver or kidney cancer. Sequenced material: CD4+ or CD8+ T cells sorted from blood, taken in a trial of the OX40 agonist ivuxolimab.

At the DNA level, the sequence is TGTGCCAGTAGTACCTCTAGCGACTGGGGCACAGATACGCAGTATTTT. Translated, this is CASSTSSDWGTDTQYF. The chain links TRBV19 with TRBJ2-3, with TRBD2 as a weak D call on 6 bases. The trim is 4 bases for V and 1 base for J, with a gap of 15 bases between the germline ends. From the cysteine through the phenylalanine, the CDR3 covers 16 amino acids. Only the CDR3 part of the read is kept: 48 bases, read in frame from the first base. CDR1 and CDR2 are drawn from the germline V gene (reference sequence): LNHDA, SQIVND.